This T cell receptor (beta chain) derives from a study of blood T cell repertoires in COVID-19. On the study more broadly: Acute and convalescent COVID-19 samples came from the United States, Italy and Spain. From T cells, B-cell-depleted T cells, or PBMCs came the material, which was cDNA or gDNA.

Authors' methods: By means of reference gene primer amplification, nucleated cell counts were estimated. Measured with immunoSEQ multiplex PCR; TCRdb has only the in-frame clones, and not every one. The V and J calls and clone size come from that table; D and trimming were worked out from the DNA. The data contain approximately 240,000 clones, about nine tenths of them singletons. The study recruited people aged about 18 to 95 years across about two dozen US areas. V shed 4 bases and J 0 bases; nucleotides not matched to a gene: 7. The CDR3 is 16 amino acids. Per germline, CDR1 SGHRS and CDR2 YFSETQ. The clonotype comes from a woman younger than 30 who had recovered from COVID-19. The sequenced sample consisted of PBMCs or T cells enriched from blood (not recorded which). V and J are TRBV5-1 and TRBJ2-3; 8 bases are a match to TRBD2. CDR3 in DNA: TGCGCCAGCAGCCCCGGCGGGGGGATTAGCACAGATACGCAGTATTTT. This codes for CASSPGGGISTDTQYF.